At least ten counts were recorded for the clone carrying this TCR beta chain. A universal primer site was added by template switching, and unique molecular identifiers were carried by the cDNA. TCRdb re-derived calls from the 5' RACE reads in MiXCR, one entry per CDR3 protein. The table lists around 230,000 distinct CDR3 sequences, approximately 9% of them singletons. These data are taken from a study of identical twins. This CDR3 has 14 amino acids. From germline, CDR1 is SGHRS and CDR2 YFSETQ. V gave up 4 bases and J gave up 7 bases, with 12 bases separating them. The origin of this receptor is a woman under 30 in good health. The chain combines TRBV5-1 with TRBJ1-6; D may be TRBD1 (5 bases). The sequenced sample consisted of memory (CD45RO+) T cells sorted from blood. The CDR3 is CASSPDSRNSPLHF. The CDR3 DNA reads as TGCGCCAGCAGCCCTGACAGTAGGAATTCACCCCTCCACTTT.